These T cell receptor beta chains were read from a single sample in a study of response to subunit inactivated influenza vaccine. TCRdb processed the RT-PCR reads anew with MiXCR; each CDR3 protein has one entry. The sample shows approximately 290,000 distinct CDR3 sequences, approximately 23% of them seen only once. Material: PBMCs from blood, obtained about 20 months after vaccination. The source is a man aged 50 to 69 who received an inactivated influenza vaccine. Each CDR3 is given with its conserved first and last residue. A D gene is named only where the DNA matches it firmly. Clone size is not always given. Where it is, it says once, few, many or a class for expanded clones.

v_call: TRBV5-4
clone_size: few
j_call: TRBJ2-1
d_call: .
cdr3_aa: CASSPAAIAYNEQFF
cdr3_nt: TGTGCCAGCAGCCCTGCGGCGATAGCGTATAATGAGCAGTTCTTC

v_call: TRBV18
clone_size: .
j_call: TRBJ2-1
d_call: .
cdr3_aa: CASSPQAYNEQFF
cdr3_nt: TGTGCCAGCTCACCTCAGGCTTACAATGAGCAGTTCTTC

v_call: TRBV4-3
clone_size: many
j_call: TRBJ1-2
d_call: .
cdr3_aa: CASSQDHGGVVYGYTF
cdr3_nt: TGCGCCAGCAGCCAAGATCACGGAGGGGTAGTTTATGGCTACACCTTC

v_call: TRBV7-2
clone_size: .
j_call: TRBJ1-6
d_call: .
cdr3_aa: CASSLAQQWGGGSPLHF
cdr3_nt: TGTGCCAGCAGCTTAGCCCAACAGTGGGGGGGAGGTTCACCCCTCCACTTT

v_call: TRBV7-9
clone_size: many
j_call: TRBJ2-3
d_call: .
cdr3_aa: CASSSLLATDTQYF
cdr3_nt: TGTGCCAGCAGCTCCCTCCTAGCGACAGATACGCAGTATTTT

v_call: TRBV7-2
clone_size: .
j_call: TRBJ1-3
d_call: .
cdr3_aa: CASSLLGGSSGNTIYF
cdr3_nt: TGTGCCAGCAGCTTACTAGGCGGATCCTCTGGAAACACCATATATTTT

v_call: TRBV18
clone_size: .
j_call: TRBJ2-3
d_call: .
cdr3_aa: CASQTSTDTQYF
cdr3_nt: TGTGCCAGCCAAACTAGCACAGATACGCAGTATTTT

v_call: TRBV7-2
clone_size: .
j_call: TRBJ2-4
d_call: .
cdr3_aa: CASSLQQSKNIQYF
cdr3_nt: TGTGCCAGCAGCTTGCAACAGTCCAAAAACATTCAGTACTTC

v_call: TRBV7-2
clone_size: .
j_call: TRBJ2-5
d_call: .
cdr3_aa: CASSEFRTSWETQYF
cdr3_nt: TGTGCCAGCAGCGAATTCAGGACCTCATGGGAGACCCAGTACTTC

v_call: TRBV12-3/TRBV12-4
clone_size: .
j_call: TRBJ2-1
d_call: .
cdr3_aa: CASSLGLPYNEQFF
cdr3_nt: TGTGCCAGCAGCCTGGGACTTCCCTACAATGAGCAGTTCTTC

v_call: TRBV20-1
clone_size: few
j_call: TRBJ1-5
d_call: TRBD1
cdr3_aa: CSARDRGRISNQPQHF
cdr3_nt: TGCAGTGCTAGAGACAGGGGGCGGATTAGCAATCAGCCCCAGCATTTT

v_call: TRBV5-1
clone_size: many
j_call: TRBJ1-2
d_call: .
cdr3_aa: CASSLGGDYGYTF
cdr3_nt: TGCGCCAGCAGCTTGGGGGGTGACTATGGCTACACCTTC

v_call: TRBV29-1
clone_size: many
j_call: TRBJ1-3
d_call: TRBD1
cdr3_aa: CSVSDRSSGNTIYF
cdr3_nt: TGCAGCGTTTCGGACAGGTCCTCTGGAAACACCATATATTTT

v_call: TRBV2
clone_size: many
j_call: TRBJ1-1
d_call: .
cdr3_aa: CASKPDNTEAFF
cdr3_nt: TGTGCCAGCAAGCCGGATAACACTGAAGCTTTCTTT

v_call: TRBV19
clone_size: .
j_call: TRBJ2-6
d_call: .
cdr3_aa: CASSGSGANVLTF
cdr3_nt: TGTGCCAGTTCCGGGTCTGGGGCCAACGTCCTGACTTTC

v_call: TRBV6-1
clone_size: many
j_call: TRBJ1-1
d_call: .
cdr3_aa: CASGTTPMGTEAFF
cdr3_nt: TGTGCCAGCGGGACGACCCCAATGGGCACTGAAGCTTTCTTT

v_call: TRBV5-1
clone_size: .
j_call: TRBJ2-1
d_call: TRBD1
cdr3_aa: CASSVWDRPYNEQFF
cdr3_nt: TGCGCCAGCAGTGTATGGGACAGGCCGTACAATGAGCAGTTCTTC

v_call: TRBV2
clone_size: few
j_call: TRBJ1-6
d_call: TRBD1
cdr3_aa: CASSRERDRASPLHF
cdr3_nt: TGTGCCAGCAGTCGGGAACGGGACAGGGCTTCACCCCTCCACTTT

v_call: TRBV6-1
clone_size: .
j_call: TRBJ1-5
d_call: .
cdr3_aa: CASSVLANQPQHF
cdr3_nt: TGTGCCAGCAGTGTCTTGGCCAATCAGCCCCAGCATTTT

v_call: TRBV20-1
clone_size: .
j_call: TRBJ1-5
d_call: .
cdr3_aa: CSALPGAGNQPQHF
cdr3_nt: TGCAGTGCCTTGCCGGGGGCGGGCAATCAGCCCCAGCATTTT

v_call: TRBV29-1
clone_size: .
j_call: TRBJ2-1
d_call: TRBD2
cdr3_aa: CSVVSLAGRYSYNEQFF
cdr3_nt: TGCAGCGTTGTTTCGCTAGCGGGAAGGTACTCCTACAATGAGCAGTTCTTC

v_call: TRBV28
clone_size: few
j_call: TRBJ1-1
d_call: .
cdr3_aa: CASSSLGGLMNTEAFF
cdr3_nt: TGTGCCAGCAGCTCCCTTGGGGGGTTGATGAACACTGAAGCTTTCTTT

v_call: TRBV12-3/TRBV12-4
clone_size: few
j_call: TRBJ1-1
d_call: .
cdr3_aa: CASSRVTEALF
cdr3_nt: TGTGCCAGCAGCAGGGTGACTGAAGCTTTATTT

v_call: TRBV6-5
clone_size: .
j_call: TRBJ1-3
d_call: TRBD1
cdr3_aa: CASSYLPGQYISGNTIYF
cdr3_nt: TGTGCCAGCAGTTACCTACCGGGACAGTATATCTCTGGAAACACCATATATTTT

v_call: TRBV28
clone_size: few
j_call: TRBJ2-7
d_call: TRBD2
cdr3_aa: CASSGTTLGQYF
cdr3_nt: TGTGCCAGCAGTGGGACTACCCTTGGGCAGTACTTC

v_call: TRBV11-1
clone_size: .
j_call: TRBJ2-1
d_call: .
cdr3_aa: CASSRHSMALAKSSYNEQFF
cdr3_nt: TGTGCCAGCAGCCGACACTCTATGGCTCTAGCGAAAAGCTCCTACAATGAGCAGTTCTTC

v_call: TRBV4-1
clone_size: .
j_call: TRBJ2-7
d_call: TRBD2
cdr3_aa: CASSQTYGLAGAYEQYF
cdr3_nt: TGCGCCAGCAGCCAAACTTATGGACTAGCGGGGGCCTACGAGCAGTACTTC

v_call: TRBV5-6
clone_size: .
j_call: TRBJ2-7
d_call: .
cdr3_aa: CASSSSDYEQYF
cdr3_nt: TGTGCCAGCAGCTCCTCAGACTACGAGCAGTACTTC

v_call: TRBV20-1
clone_size: few
j_call: TRBJ2-7
d_call: .
cdr3_aa: CSARDLSEASYEQYF
cdr3_nt: TGCAGTGCTAGAGATCTGTCTGAAGCCTCCTACGAGCAGTACTTC

v_call: TRBV4-3
clone_size: .
j_call: TRBJ2-6
d_call: .
cdr3_aa: CASSQDQASSGANVLTF
cdr3_nt: TGCGCCAGCAGCCAAGATCAAGCGTCCTCTGGGGCCAACGTCCTGACTTTC

v_call: TRBV12-5
clone_size: .
j_call: TRBJ2-3
d_call: TRBD2
cdr3_aa: CASGPPGTSIPDTQYF
cdr3_nt: TGTGCTAGTGGCCCCCCCGGGACTAGCATCCCAGATACGCAGTATTTT

v_call: TRBV29-1
clone_size: few
j_call: TRBJ2-1
d_call: .
cdr3_aa: CSVGQINEQFF
cdr3_nt: TGCAGCGTCGGACAGATCAATGAGCAGTTCTTC

v_call: TRBV12-3/TRBV12-4
clone_size: .
j_call: TRBJ2-3
d_call: TRBD1
cdr3_aa: CASRGQGGYTDTQYF
cdr3_nt: TGTGCCAGCAGGGGACAGGGAGGGTACACAGATACGCAGTATTTT

v_call: TRBV7-2
clone_size: .
j_call: TRBJ2-4
d_call: TRBD2
cdr3_aa: CASSFGLAGLKNIQYF
cdr3_nt: TGTGCCAGCAGCTTTGGACTAGCGGGGCTCAAAAACATTCAGTACTTC

v_call: TRBV2
clone_size: .
j_call: TRBJ2-5
d_call: TRBD2
cdr3_aa: CASSLGTSGAETQYF
cdr3_nt: TGTGCCAGCAGTCTCGGGACTAGCGGGGCTGAGACCCAGTACTTC

v_call: TRBV11-2
clone_size: .
j_call: TRBJ1-2
d_call: .
cdr3_aa: CASSLGQVLGYTF
cdr3_nt: TGTGCCAGCAGCTTAGGACAGGTTCTTGGCTACACCTTC

v_call: TRBV7-2
clone_size: .
j_call: TRBJ1-4
d_call: TRBD1
cdr3_aa: CASSFGQGGHEKLFF
cdr3_nt: TGTGCCAGCAGCTTCGGACAGGGAGGGCATGAAAAACTGTTTTTT

v_call: TRBV7-9
clone_size: many
j_call: TRBJ1-1
d_call: .
cdr3_aa: CASPGEGRGLNTEAFF
cdr3_nt: TGTGCCAGCCCGGGCGAAGGGAGGGGTTTGAACACTGAAGCTTTCTTT

v_call: TRBV4-2
clone_size: .
j_call: TRBJ2-1
d_call: .
cdr3_aa: CASSQGEVGQFF
cdr3_nt: TGTGCCAGCAGCCAAGGGGAGGTAGGGCAGTTCTTC